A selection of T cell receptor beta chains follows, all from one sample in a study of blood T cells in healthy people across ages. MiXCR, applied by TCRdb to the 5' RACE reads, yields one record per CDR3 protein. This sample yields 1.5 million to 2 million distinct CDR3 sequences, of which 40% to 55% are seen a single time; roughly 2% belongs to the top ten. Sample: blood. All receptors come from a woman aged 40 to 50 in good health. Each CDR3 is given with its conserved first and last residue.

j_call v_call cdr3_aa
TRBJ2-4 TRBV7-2 CASSPQDTWRNIQYF
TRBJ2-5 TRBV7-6 CASSLGSTQETQYF
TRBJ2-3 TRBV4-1 CASSQEGQQRTDTQYF
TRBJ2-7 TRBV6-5 CASSYRGLAGKNEQYF
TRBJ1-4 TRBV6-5 CASRDGTDFNDKLFF
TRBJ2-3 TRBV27 CASTPRGQYTDTQYF
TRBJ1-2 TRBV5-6 CASSGTGLHGYTF
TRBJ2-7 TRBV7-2 CASRYLLDRAYERYF
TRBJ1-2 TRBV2 CASPPGANYGYTF
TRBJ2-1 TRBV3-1 CASSREIYGDEQFF
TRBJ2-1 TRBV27 CASSYSGDRVPNEQFF